Below, 13 T cell receptor beta chains from the same sample are listed, as sequenced in a study of Ad26.COV2.S vaccination and SARS-CoV-2 variants. The data were produced by immunoSEQ multiplex PCR, yet TCRdb's version contains in-frame clones alone and is incomplete. The table records approximately 400,000 clones, 92% of them present only once. The sample was peripheral blood, taken after recovery from COVID-19. These TCRs come from a human donor who had recovered from COVID-19.

In DNA, the CDR3 is TGTGCCAGCTCCCCCCTTAGCCAAGAGACCCAGTACTTC. The encoded protein is CASSPLSQETQYF. This rearrangement joins TRBV18 to TRBJ2-5, with unresolved D. Trimming stripped 6 bases from V and 1 base from J, with 9 bases between. CDR1 KGHSH and CDR2 LQKENI come from the germline V gene. The CDR3 sequence is 13 residues long.

The genes are TRBV2 and TRBJ2-2, with 8 bases that match TRBD2. The germline gives CDR1 SNHLY, CDR2 FYNNEI. J gave up 2 bases and V 5 bases, and 10 bases lay outside the gene matches. CDR3 length equals 17 residues. In DNA, the CDR3 is TGTGCCAGCAGTTTGCCCCGGGGGGGCCCCAACACCGGGGAGCTGTTTTTT. Its translation is CASSLPRGGPNTGELFF. Filled out from reference TRBV2 and TRBJ2-2, the complete variable domain reads EPEVTQTPSHQVTQMGQEVILRCVPISNHLYFYWYRQILGQKVEFLVSFYNNEISEKSEIFDDQFSVERPDGSNFTLKIRSTKLEDSAMYFCASSLPRGGPNTGELFFGEGSRLTVL.

The V gene is TRBV2, the J gene TRBJ2-5, with 11 bases that match TRBD2. Germline values: CDR1 SNHLY, CDR2 FYNNEI. The CDR3 consists of 15 residues. Trimming removed 8 bases from V and 1 base from J; junction bases left unmatched: 6. For the CDR3, the DNA is TGTGCCAGCTCGGGACTAGCGGAGCCCCAAGAGACCCAGTACTTC. Protein sequence: CASSGLAEPQETQYF.

This clone was recorded once. The rearrangement joins TRBV6-6 to TRBJ2-5; D might be TRBD2 (5 bases). Looked up from germline, CDR1 is MNHNY and CDR2 is SVGAGI (reference sequence). This CDR3 comprises 15 residues. Trimming removed 2 bases from V and 5 bases from J, with 15 bases in between. CDR3 residues: CASSYPGRSQETQYF. CDR3 bases: TGTGCCAGCAGTTACCCGGGAAGGTCTCAGGAGACCCAGTACTTC.

V usage is TRBV6-4 and J usage is TRBJ2-1; D assignment may be TRBD1 or TRBD2 (5 bases each). Germline V gives CDR1 MRHNA, CDR2 SNTAGT. Trimming shortened V by 0 bases and J by 1 base, and 10 bases separated the two germline ends. The CDR3 extends over 16 amino acids. In nucleotides, the CDR3 is TGTGCCAGCAGTGACTCGCTAGAGGGGTCCTACAATGAGCAGTTCTTC. Translation: CASSDSLEGSYNEQFF.

This sequence joins TRBV7-2 and TRBJ1-4; D is perhaps TRBD1 (6 bases). Between the trimmed V and J ends, which lost 2 bases and 3 bases, there was a span of 10 bases. The length of the CDR3 is 15 residues. Looked up from germline, CDR1 is SGHTA and CDR2 is FQGNSA. The CDR3 sequence: CASSLRGRSNEKLFF. DNA for the CDR3: TGTGCCAGCAGCTTAAGGGGGAGGTCTAATGAAAAACTGTTTTTT. The entire variable domain, with the rest obtained from reference TRBV7-2 and TRBJ1-4, is as follows: GAGVSQSPSNKVTEKGKDVELRCDPISGHTALYWYRQSLGQGLEFLIYFQGNSAPDKSGLPSDRFSAERTGGSVSTLTIQRTQQEDSAVYLCASSLRGRSNEKLFFGSGTQLSVL.

The V gene is TRBV6-5, the J gene TRBJ1-4; TRBD1 is a possible D gene (5 bases). Germline CDR1 and CDR2: MNHEY and SVGAGI. The V and J ends lost 6 bases and 4 bases respectively, with 12 bases between them. CDR3 size: 14 residues. CDR3 amino acids: CASSLGRINEKLFF. The CDR3 nucleotides read TGTGCCAGCAGCCTGGGACGGATTAATGAAAAACTGTTTTTT.

This clone showed up just a few times. The rearrangement uses TRBV2 and TRBJ1-1; D is unresolved. Trimming cost V 4 bases and J 4 bases, with 7 bases left between them. CDR1 and CDR2 from the germline V gene are SNHLY and FYNNEI. The CDR3 has 12 amino acids. The CDR3 DNA follows: TGTGCCAGCAGTGGGACGGTCACTGAAGCTTTCTTT. This sequence encodes CASSGTVTEAFF.

CDR3 in DNA: TGTGCCAGCAGCTTGGACAGGGGCCTAAACAATGAGCAGTTCTTC. It specifies CASSLDRGLNNEQFF. The V call is TRBV5-5, the J call TRBJ2-1; 7 nucleotides align to TRBD1. This CDR3 has 15 amino acids. CDR1 and CDR2 from the germline V gene are SGHKS and YYEKEE (reference sequence). Trimming removed 0 bases from V and 5 bases from J; junction bases left unmatched: 5.

The chain combines TRBV10-2 with TRBJ2-3; perhaps TRBD2 as D (6 bases). CDR1 and CDR2 from the germline V gene are WSHSY and SAAADI. The CDR3 is 15 amino acids. V shed 4 bases and J shed 3 bases, with 14 bases lying between them. The CDR3 here is CASSGLAIGTDTQYF. In DNA form, the CDR3 reads TGCGCCAGCAGTGGCCTAGCGATCGGGACAGATACGCAGTATTTT.

This chain uses TRBV18 with TRBJ1-1, with 7 positions matching TRBD1. Unmatched junction bases numbered 6, after V lost 5 bases and J lost 3 bases. Germline V lookup: CDR1 KGHSH, CDR2 LQKENI. The CDR3 is 14 residues long. CDR3 region: CASSEGQVYTEAFF. The CDR3, as DNA: TGTGCCAGCTCAGAAGGACAGGTTTACACTGAAGCTTTCTTT.

The J gene is TRBJ2-7, the V gene TRBV9, with 8 bases that match TRBD1. The CDR3 totals 14 residues. Trimming at V came to 5 bases and at J to 2 bases, leaving 6 bases not matched to a gene. CDR1 and CDR2 (germline): SGDLS, YYNGEE. The CDR3 is CASSLGGQAYEQYF. CDR3 DNA sequence: TGTGCCAGCAGTTTAGGGGGACAGGCCTACGAGCAGTACTTC.

This sequence joins TRBV9 and TRBJ1-6; D is unclear. The CDR3 is 14 amino acids. V gave up 0 bases and J gave up 6 bases, with 7 bases separating them. From germline, CDR1 is SGDLS and CDR2 YYNGEE. This CDR3 is CASSVDRTNSPLHF. As DNA, the CDR3 is TGTGCCAGCAGCGTAGACCGGACTAATTCACCCCTCCACTTT.